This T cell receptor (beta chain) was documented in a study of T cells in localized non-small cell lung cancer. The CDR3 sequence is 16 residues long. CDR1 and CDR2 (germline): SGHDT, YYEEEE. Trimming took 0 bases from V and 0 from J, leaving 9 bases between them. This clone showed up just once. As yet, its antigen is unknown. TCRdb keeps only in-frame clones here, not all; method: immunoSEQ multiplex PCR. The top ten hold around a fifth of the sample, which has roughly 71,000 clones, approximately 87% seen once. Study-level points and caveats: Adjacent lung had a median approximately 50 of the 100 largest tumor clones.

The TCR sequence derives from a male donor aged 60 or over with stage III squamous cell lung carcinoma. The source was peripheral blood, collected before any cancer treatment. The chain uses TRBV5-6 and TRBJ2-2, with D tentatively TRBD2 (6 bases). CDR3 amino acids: CASSLVGGTNTGELFF. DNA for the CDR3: TGTGCCAGCAGCTTGGTGGGGGGAACGAACACCGGGGAGCTGTTTTTT.